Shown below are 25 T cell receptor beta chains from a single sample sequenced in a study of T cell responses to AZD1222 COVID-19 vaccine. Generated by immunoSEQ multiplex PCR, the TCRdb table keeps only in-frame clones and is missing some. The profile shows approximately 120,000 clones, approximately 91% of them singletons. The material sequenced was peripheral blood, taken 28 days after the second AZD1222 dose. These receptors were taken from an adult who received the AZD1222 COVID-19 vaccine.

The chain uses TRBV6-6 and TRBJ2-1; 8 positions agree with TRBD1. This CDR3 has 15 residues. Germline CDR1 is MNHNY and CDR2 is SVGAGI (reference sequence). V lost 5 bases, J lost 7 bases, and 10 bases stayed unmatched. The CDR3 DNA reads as TGTGCCAGCAGTGTTACAGGGGGTCATCGAAATGAGCAGTTCTTC. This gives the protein CASSVTGGHRNEQFF.

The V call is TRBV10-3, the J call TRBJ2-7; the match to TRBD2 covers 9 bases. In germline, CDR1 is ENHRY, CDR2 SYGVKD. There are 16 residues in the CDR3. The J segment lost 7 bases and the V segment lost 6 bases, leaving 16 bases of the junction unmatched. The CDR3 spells CAISALGGRARREQYF. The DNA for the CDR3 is TGTGCCATCAGCGCTCTGGGCGGGAGGGCCCGAAGGGAGCAGTACTTC.

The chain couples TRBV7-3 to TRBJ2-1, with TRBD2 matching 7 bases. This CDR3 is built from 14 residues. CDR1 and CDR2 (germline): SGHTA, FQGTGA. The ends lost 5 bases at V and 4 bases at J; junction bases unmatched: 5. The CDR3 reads CASSHGGSYNEQFF. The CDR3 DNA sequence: TGTGCCAGCAGCCACGGGGGGAGTTACAATGAGCAGTTCTTC.

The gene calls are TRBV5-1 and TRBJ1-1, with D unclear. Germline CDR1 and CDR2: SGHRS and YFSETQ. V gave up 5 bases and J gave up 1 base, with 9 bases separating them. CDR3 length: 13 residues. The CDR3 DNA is TGCGCCAGCAGTGTGACGGCGAACACTGAAGCTTTCTTT. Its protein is CASSVTANTEAFF.

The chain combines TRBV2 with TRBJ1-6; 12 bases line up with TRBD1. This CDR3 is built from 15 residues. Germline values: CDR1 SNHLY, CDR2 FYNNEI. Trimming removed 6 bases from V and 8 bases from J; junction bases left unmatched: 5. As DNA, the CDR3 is TGTGCCAGCAGAGGGACAGGGGGCCTGGATTCACCCCTCCACTTT. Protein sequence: CASRGTGGLDSPLHF.

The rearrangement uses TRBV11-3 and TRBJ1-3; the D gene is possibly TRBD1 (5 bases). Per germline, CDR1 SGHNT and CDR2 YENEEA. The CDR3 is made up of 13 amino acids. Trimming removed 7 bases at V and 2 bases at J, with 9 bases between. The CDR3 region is CASKGVTGNTIYF. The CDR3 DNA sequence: TGTGCCAGCAAAGGGGTGACTGGAAACACCATATATTTT.

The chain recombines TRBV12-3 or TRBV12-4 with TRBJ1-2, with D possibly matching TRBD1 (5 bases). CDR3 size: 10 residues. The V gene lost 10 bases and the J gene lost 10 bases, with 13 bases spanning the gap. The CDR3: CATIDSVYTF. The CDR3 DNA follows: TGTGCCACCATAGACAGTGTCTACACCTTC.

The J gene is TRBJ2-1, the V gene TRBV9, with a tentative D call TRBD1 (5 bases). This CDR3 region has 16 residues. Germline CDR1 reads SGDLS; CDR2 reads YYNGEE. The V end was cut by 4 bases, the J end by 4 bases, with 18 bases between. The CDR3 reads CASSPAAGRAYNEQFF. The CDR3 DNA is TGTGCCAGCAGCCCGGCGGCAGGGCGCGCATACAATGAGCAGTTCTTC.

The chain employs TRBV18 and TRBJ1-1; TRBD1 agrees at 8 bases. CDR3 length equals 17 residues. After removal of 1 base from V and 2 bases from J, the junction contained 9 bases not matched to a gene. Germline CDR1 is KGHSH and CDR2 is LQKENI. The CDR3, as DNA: TGTGCCAGCTCACCACTTTTTAAGCAGGGGGCTAACACTGAAGCTTTCTTT. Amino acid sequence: CASSPLFKQGANTEAFF.

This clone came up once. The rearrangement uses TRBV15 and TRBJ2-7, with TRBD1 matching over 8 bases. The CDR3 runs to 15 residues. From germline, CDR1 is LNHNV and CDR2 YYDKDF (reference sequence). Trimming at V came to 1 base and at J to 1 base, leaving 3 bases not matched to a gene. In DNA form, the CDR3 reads TGTGCCACCAGCAGAGGGCAGGGGGCTTCCTACGAGCAGTACTTC. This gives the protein CATSRGQGASYEQYF.

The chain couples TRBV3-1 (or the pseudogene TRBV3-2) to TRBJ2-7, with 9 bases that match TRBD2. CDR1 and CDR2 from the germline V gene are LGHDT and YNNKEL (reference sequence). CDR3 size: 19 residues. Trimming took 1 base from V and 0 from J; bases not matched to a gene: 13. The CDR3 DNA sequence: TGTGCCAGCAGCCAAGGGCTAGCGGGGTTTCTCGGGAGCTCCTACGAGCAGTACTTC. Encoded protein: CASSQGLAGFLGSSYEQYF.

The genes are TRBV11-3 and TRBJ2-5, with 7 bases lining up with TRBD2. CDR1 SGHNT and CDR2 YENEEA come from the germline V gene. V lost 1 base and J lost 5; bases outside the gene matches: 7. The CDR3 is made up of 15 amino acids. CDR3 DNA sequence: TGTGCCAGCAGCTTAGTGGGGCTGCGGGAGGAGACCCAGTACTTC. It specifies CASSLVGLREETQYF.

CDR3 coding DNA: TGTGCCAGCAGCCAAGATTCAGGGGGCAATCAGCCCCAGCATTTT. This codes for CASSQDSGGNQPQHF. This chain joins TRBV3-1 (or the pseudogene TRBV3-2) and TRBJ1-5, with D possibly matching TRBD1 (6 bases). This CDR3 region has 15 residues. V was clipped by 0 bases and J by 2 bases, with 8 bases between them. In germline, CDR1 is LGHDT, CDR2 YNNKEL (reference sequence).

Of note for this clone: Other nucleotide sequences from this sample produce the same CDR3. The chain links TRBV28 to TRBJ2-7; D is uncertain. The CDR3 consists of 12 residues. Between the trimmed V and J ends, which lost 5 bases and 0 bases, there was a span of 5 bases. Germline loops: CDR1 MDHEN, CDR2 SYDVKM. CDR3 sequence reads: CASSPVSYEQYF. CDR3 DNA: TGTGCCAGCAGTCCAGTCTCCTACGAGCAGTACTTC.

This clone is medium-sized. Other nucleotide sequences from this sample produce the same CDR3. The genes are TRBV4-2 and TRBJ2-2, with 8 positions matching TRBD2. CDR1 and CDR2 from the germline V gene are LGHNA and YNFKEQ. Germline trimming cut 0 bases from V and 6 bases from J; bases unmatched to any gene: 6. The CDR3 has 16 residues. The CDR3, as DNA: TGTGCCAGCAGCCAAGACCGGGGGGGGTTGGCCGGGGAGCTGTTTTTT. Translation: CASSQDRGGLAGELFF.

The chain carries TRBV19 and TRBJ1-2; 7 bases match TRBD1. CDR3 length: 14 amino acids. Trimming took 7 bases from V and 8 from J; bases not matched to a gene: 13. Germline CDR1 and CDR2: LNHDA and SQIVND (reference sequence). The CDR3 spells CASTRQGYDRGYTF. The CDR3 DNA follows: TGTGCCAGTACCCGACAGGGATACGACAGGGGCTACACCTTC.

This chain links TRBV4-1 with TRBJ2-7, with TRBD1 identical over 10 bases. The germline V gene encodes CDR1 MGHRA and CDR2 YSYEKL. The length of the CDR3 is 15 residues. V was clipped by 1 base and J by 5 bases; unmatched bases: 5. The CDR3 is CASSQGQGAWNEQYF. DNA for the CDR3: TGCGCCAGCAGCCAAGGACAGGGGGCTTGGAACGAGCAGTACTTC.

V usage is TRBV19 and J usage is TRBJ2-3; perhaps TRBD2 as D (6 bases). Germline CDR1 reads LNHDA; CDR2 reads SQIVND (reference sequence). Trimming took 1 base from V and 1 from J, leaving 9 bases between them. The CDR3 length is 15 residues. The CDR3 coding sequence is TGTGCCAGTAGTATAGCGGGGACTCGCACAGATACGCAGTATTTT. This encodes CASSIAGTRTDTQYF.

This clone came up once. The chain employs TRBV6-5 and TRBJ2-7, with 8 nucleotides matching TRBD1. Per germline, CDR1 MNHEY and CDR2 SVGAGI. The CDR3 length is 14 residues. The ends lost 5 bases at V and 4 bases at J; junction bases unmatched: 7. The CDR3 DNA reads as TGTGCCAGCAGTAGAGGGACAGGTCCTTACGAGCAGTACTTC. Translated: CASSRGTGPYEQYF.

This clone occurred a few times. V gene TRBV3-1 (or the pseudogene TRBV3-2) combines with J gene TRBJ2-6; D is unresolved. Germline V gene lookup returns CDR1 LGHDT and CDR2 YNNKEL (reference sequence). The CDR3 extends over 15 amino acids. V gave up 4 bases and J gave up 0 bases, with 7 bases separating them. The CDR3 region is CASSLFSSGANVLTF. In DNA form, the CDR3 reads TGTGCCAGCAGCCTTTTCAGCTCTGGGGCCAACGTCCTGACTTTC.

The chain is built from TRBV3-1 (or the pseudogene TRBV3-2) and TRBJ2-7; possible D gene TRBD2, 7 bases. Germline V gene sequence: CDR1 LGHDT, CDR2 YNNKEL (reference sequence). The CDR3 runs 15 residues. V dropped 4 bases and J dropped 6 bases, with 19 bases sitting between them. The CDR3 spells CASSPSSGGRFEQYF. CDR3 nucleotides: TGTGCCAGCAGCCCGAGTTCCGGGGGGCGGTTCGAGCAGTACTTC.

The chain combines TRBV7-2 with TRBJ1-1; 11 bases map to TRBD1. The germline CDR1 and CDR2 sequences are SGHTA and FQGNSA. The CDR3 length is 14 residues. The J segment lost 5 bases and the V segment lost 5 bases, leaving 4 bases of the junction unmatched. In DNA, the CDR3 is TGTGCCAGCAGCCCCGGGACAGGGGGGACTGAAGCTTTCTTT. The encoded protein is CASSPGTGGTEAFF.

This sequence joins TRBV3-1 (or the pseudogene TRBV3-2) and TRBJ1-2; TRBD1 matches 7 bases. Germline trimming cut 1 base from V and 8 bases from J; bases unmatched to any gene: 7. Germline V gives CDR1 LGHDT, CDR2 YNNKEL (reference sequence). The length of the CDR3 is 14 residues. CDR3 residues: CASSQGAGGRGYTF. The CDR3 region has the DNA TGTGCCAGCAGCCAAGGAGCAGGGGGTAGGGGCTACACCTTC.

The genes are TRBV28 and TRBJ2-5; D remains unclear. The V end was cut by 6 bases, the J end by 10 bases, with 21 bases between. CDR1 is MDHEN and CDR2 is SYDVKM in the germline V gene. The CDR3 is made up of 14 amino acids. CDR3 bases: TGTGCCAGCAGGGAACTATCCAAAACCAGAAGCCAGTACTTC. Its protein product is CASRELSKTRSQYF. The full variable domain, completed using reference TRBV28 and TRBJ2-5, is DVKVTQSSRYLVKRTGEKVFLECVQDMDHENMFWYRQDPGLGLRLIYFSYDVKMKEKGDIPEGYSVSREKKERFSLILESASTNQTSMYLCASRELSKTRSQYFGPGTRLLVL.

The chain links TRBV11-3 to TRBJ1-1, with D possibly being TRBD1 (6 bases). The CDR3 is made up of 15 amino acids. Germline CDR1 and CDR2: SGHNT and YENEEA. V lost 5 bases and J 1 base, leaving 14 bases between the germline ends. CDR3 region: CASSPEVGGNTEAFF. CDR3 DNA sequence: TGTGCCAGCAGCCCTGAGGTAGGGGGGAACACTGAAGCTTTCTTT.